This is a list of T cell receptor beta chains from one sample in a study of cytomegalovirus exposure and HLA in healthy donors. The protocol was immunoSEQ multiplex PCR, while the TCRdb copy is restricted to in-frame clones and leaves out a portion. This sample contains 96,000 or so clones. The specimen was PBMCs. Receptors were obtained from a girl aged 10-17 years in good health and CMV-seropositive. Each CDR3 is given with its conserved first and last residue.

v_gene: TRBV10-3; j_gene: TRBJ2-2; CDR3aa: CAISGEDYRTGELFF
v_gene: TRBV7-3; j_gene: TRBJ2-3; CDR3aa: CASSPDGSGRSTDTQYF
v_gene: TRBV4-3; j_gene: TRBJ1-2; CDR3aa: CASSQGTGLGYTF
v_gene: TRBV7-9; j_gene: TRBJ2-3; CDR3aa: CASSEGVADTQYF
v_gene: TRBV29-1; j_gene: TRBJ2-7; CDR3aa: CSVVSSYEQYF
v_gene: TRBV19; j_gene: TRBJ1-5; CDR3aa: CASTAGPRDRWEPQHF
v_gene: TRBV9; j_gene: TRBJ1-2; CDR3aa: CASSDQDSAYGYTF
v_gene: TRBV6-5; j_gene: TRBJ1-6; CDR3aa: CASRARESPLHF
v_gene: TRBV27; j_gene: TRBJ2-1; CDR3aa: CASSLRLAVRDEQFF
v_gene: TRBV7-6; j_gene: TRBJ2-1; CDR3aa: CASSVHLRRDSYNEQFF
v_gene: TRBV5-6; j_gene: TRBJ2-5; CDR3aa: CASSLEARSVETQYF
v_gene: TRBV10-3; j_gene: TRBJ2-5; CDR3aa: CAISVGGSETQYF
v_gene: TRBV5-1; j_gene: TRBJ2-5; CDR3aa: CASSLVEKETQYF
v_gene: TRBV10-3; j_gene: TRBJ2-2; CDR3aa: CAINNDREASNTGELFF
v_gene: TRBV18; j_gene: TRBJ1-5; CDR3aa: CASSPGSQGSEQPQHF
v_gene: TRBV6-1; j_gene: TRBJ2-3; CDR3aa: CASSGPRLAGALTDTQYF
v_gene: TRBV30; j_gene: TRBJ1-5; CDR3aa: CAWRSGTGGRQPQHF
v_gene: TRBV29-1; j_gene: TRBJ2-2; CDR3aa: CSVAANTGELFF
v_gene: TRBV27; j_gene: TRBJ2-4; CDR3aa: CATDRTGQWDIQYF
v_gene: TRBV25-1; j_gene: TRBJ2-5; CDR3aa: CASSSRGTEETQYF
v_gene: TRBV11-3; j_gene: TRBJ1-6; CDR3aa: CASSTSQSSYNSPLHF
v_gene: TRBV7-9; j_gene: TRBJ2-7; CDR3aa: CASSPQGEIYEQYF
v_gene: TRBV14; j_gene: TRBJ2-1; CDR3aa: CASSPAGGPYNEQFF
v_gene: TRBV5-6; j_gene: TRBJ2-1; CDR3aa: CASSLGDREDNEQFF
v_gene: TRBV5-6; j_gene: TRBJ1-1; CDR3aa: CASSLAQLNTEAFF
v_gene: TRBV7-9; j_gene: TRBJ2-1; CDR3aa: CASSLVQGEVNEQFF
v_gene: TRBV7-9; j_gene: TRBJ1-2; CDR3aa: CASSLFSGGGYTF
v_gene: TRBV14; j_gene: TRBJ1-2; CDR3aa: CASSQVQGVFYGYTF
v_gene: TRBV7-9; j_gene: TRBJ1-2; CDR3aa: CASSLGDRGLNYGYTF
v_gene: TRBV7-9; j_gene: TRBJ2-4; CDR3aa: CASSLRNIQYF
v_gene: TRBV4-3; j_gene: TRBJ1-1; CDR3aa: CASSQGTGEKNTEAFF